This record concerns one T cell receptor beta chain sequence. Data came from immunoSEQ multiplex PCR; TCRdb stores just in-frame clones and leaves some out. The repertoire holds fewer than 200,000 clones, with roughly four fifths as singletons. These data are taken from a study of blood T cell repertoires in COVID-19. The V and J ends lost 4 bases and 0 bases, in that order; junction bases with no gene match: 6. From germline, CDR1 is KGHDR and CDR2 SFDVKD. The CDR3 is 17 amino acids. This chain links TRBV24-1 with TRBJ2-3, with 10 bases lining up with TRBD2. The clonotype originates from a man aged 50 to 59 who had recovered from COVID-19. The sample was PBMCs or T cells enriched from blood (not recorded which). The CDR3 sequence is CATSDGGLADSTDTQYF. As DNA, the CDR3 is TGTGCCACCAGTGACGGCGGACTAGCGGATAGCACAGATACGCAGTATTTT.